A single sample is the source of the 5 T cell receptor beta chains below, sequenced in a study of cytomegalovirus exposure and HLA in healthy donors. Both 60 Vbeta primers and 13 Jbeta primers went into the PCR. Sequenced by immunoSEQ multiplex PCR; TCRdb stores in-frame clones only, minus some. The sample has 95,000 to 120,000 clones; approximately 69% are singletons. The material sequenced was PBMCs. The receptors here all came from a woman in her 40s in good health and CMV-seropositive.

V gene TRBV6-5 combines with J gene TRBJ1-6, with a possible D match to TRBD1 (6 bases). Germline lookup yields CDR1 MNHEY and CDR2 SVGAGI. Trimming removed 6 bases from V and 7 bases from J, with 7 bases in between. There are 12 residues in the CDR3. For the CDR3, the DNA is TGTGCCAGCAGCGGGACAAATTCACCCCTCCACTTT. It specifies CASSGTNSPLHF.

The chain links TRBV30 to TRBJ2-6, with D unresolved. The germline CDR1 and CDR2 sequences are GTSNPN and SVGIG (reference sequence). The germline V and J ends were trimmed by 1 base and 0 bases, with 7 bases remaining between them. The CDR3 length is 15 residues. CDR3 in DNA: TGTGCCTGGAGTGCTCGTAGCTCTGGGGCCAACGTCCTGACTTTC. Translation gives CAWSARSSGANVLTF.

Details on this clone: The sample contains more than one DNA sequence encoding this CDR3. The chain uses TRBV20-1 and TRBJ2-3; no clear D gene. V was pared by 2 bases and J by 4 bases, with 4 bases between. Per the germline V gene, CDR1 is DFQATT and CDR2 is SNEGSKA (reference sequence). The CDR3 runs 11 residues. In DNA, the CDR3 is TGCAGTGCTAGACAGGCAGATACGCAGTATTTT. Protein product: CSARQADTQYF.

V usage is TRBV28 and J usage is TRBJ1-2, with D possibly matching TRBD1 (5 bases). Germline V lookup: CDR1 MDHEN, CDR2 SYDVKM. The V and J ends lost 4 bases and 0 bases respectively, with 12 bases between them. This CDR3 spans 15 amino acids. Written as DNA, the CDR3 is TGTGCCAGCAGTTCATTGGGAGGGGCTAACTATGGCTACACCTTC. The encoded protein is CASSSLGGANYGYTF.

The sample holds a few counts of this clone. The rearrangement joins TRBV27 to TRBJ1-2, with 9 bases lining up with TRBD1. V was pared by 5 bases and J by 4 bases, with 14 bases of the junction left unmatched. Germline CDR1 and CDR2: MNHEY and SMNVEV (reference sequence). The CDR3 is made up of 17 amino acids. CDR3 region: CASSPRTGATRGYGYTF. The CDR3 nucleotides read TGTGCCAGCAGTCCAAGGACAGGGGCCACGCGGGGCTATGGCTACACCTTC.